Below, one T cell receptor (beta chain) is given with its context. The length of the CDR3 is 15 residues. Losses at the gene ends were 5 bases for V and 4 bases for J; bases not matched to a gene: 7. CDR1 is SEHNR and CDR2 is FQNEAQ in the germline V gene (reference sequence). The method was immunoSEQ multiplex PCR; TCRdb's version includes in-frame clones alone and lacks a portion of them. The table includes more than 100,000 clones, 75% to 90% detected once. The data stem from a study of T cell responses to AZD1222 COVID-19 vaccine. For the study at large: Timing groups of about 4 and about 12 weeks for second doses were pooled.

This receptor was identified in an adult in good health. V usage is TRBV7-9 and J usage is TRBJ1-2, with TRBD1 matching over 10 bases. The sample consisted of peripheral blood, taken on day 0 of AZD1222 vaccination. The CDR3 sequence is CASSPRGQGLYGYTF. The CDR3 DNA sequence: TGTGCCAGCAGCCCGAGGGGACAGGGGCTCTATGGCTACACCTTC.